What follows are 18 T cell receptor beta chains derived from one specimen sequenced in a study of blood T cell repertoires in COVID-19. Clones were read by immunoSEQ multiplex PCR, and TCRdb kept only the in-frame ones, dropping some. Of around 400,000 clones listed, 88% were seen once; the top ten hold 1.4% to 1.5%. Sequencing was carried out using PBMCs or T cells enriched from blood (not recorded which). These receptors originate from a woman under 30 who had been exposed to COVID-19.

This clone was detected once. V and J are TRBV5-6 and TRBJ2-1, with 8 bases identical to TRBD2. V trimming: 6 bases; J trimming: 5 bases; junction bases outside the gene matches: 10. CDR1 is SGHDT and CDR2 is YYEEEE in the germline V gene. The CDR3 sequence is 15 residues long. Here the CDR3 reads CASKRAGAVDNEQFF. The CDR3 bases are TGTGCCAGCAAGCGAGCGGGGGCGGTGGACAATGAGCAGTTCTTC.

The chain carries TRBV6-5 and TRBJ1-1; D remains ambiguous. With 6 bases removed from V and 3 bases from J, the gap between germline ends came to 8 bases. The CDR3 runs 12 residues. The germline V gene encodes CDR1 MNHEY and CDR2 SVGAGI. The CDR3 nucleotides are TGTGCCAGCAGCCCGACACACACTGAAGCTTTCTTT. Its protein is CASSPTHTEAFF.

The chain links TRBV29-1 to TRBJ1-1; D possibly corresponds to TRBD1 (5 bases). Germline V gives CDR1 SQVTM, CDR2 ANQGSEA. Trimming took off 5 bases at V and 4 bases at J, with 11 bases between the two ends. The CDR3 covers 12 residues. In DNA form, the CDR3 reads TGCAGCGTTCAGGGTTGGGTCACTGAAGCTTTCTTT. Protein sequence: CSVQGWVTEAFF.

This chain links TRBV7-2 with TRBJ2-3; the D gene is possibly TRBD2 (6 bases). Between the trimmed V and J ends, which lost 0 bases and 0 bases, there was a span of 7 bases. The CDR3 sequence is 15 residues long. Germline CDR1 and CDR2: SGHTA and FQGNSA. In DNA, the CDR3 is TGTGCCAGCAGCTTAGCGGGGACTAGCACAGATACGCAGTATTTT. Protein: CASSLAGTSTDTQYF.

This chain joins TRBV4-1 and TRBJ2-7; 10 bases agree with TRBD1. This CDR3 has 16 residues. Germline assignment: CDR1 MGHRA and CDR2 YSYEKL. Losses at the gene ends were 1 base for V and 2 bases for J; bases not matched to a gene: 5. As DNA, the CDR3 is TGCGCCAGCAGCCAAGGGGGGACAGGGGTGGCCTACGAGCAGTACTTC. It is translated as CASSQGGTGVAYEQYF.

The chain links TRBV15 to TRBJ2-1, with 11 nucleotides matching TRBD2. CDR3 size: 18 residues. Trimming took 2 bases from V and 0 from J; bases not matched to a gene: 6. CDR1 is LNHNV, CDR2 YYDKDF, per germline (reference sequence). The CDR3: CATSRTASGGFSYNEQFF. CDR3 bases: TGTGCCACCAGCAGAACGGCTAGCGGGGGGTTCTCCTACAATGAGCAGTTCTTC. The full variable domain, completed using reference TRBV15 and TRBJ2-1, is DAMVIQNPRYQVTQFGKPVTLSCSQTLNHNVMYWYQQKSSQAPKLLFHYYDKDFNNEADTPDNFQSRRPNTSFCFLDIRSPGLGDTAMYLCATSRTASGGFSYNEQFFGPGTRLTVL.

The genes are TRBV5-8 and TRBJ1-5, with 7 bases identical to TRBD1. The CDR3 has 15 residues. Germline-derived CDR1 and CDR2 are SGHTS and YDEGEE. V shed 4 bases and J 5 bases; nucleotides not matched to a gene: 9. This chain's CDR3 is CASSPRGAIYQPQHF. The CDR3 DNA sequence: TGTGCCAGCAGCCCCAGGGGGGCGATATATCAGCCCCAGCATTTT. The full variable domain, completed using reference TRBV5-8 and TRBJ1-5, is EAGVTQSPTHLIKTRGQQATLRCSPISGHTSVYWYQQALGLGLQFLLWYDEGEERNRGNFPPRFSGRQFPNYSSELNVNALELEDSALYLCASSPRGAIYQPQHFGDGTRLSIL.

This clone was seen more than once but under ten times. The genes are TRBV9 and TRBJ1-6, with TRBD1 matching 9 bases. After removal of 5 bases from V and 10 bases from J, the junction contained 13 bases not matched to a gene. This CDR3 comprises 16 residues. The V gene's germline CDR1 is SGDLS and CDR2 YYNGEE. CDR3 in amino acids: CASSPDFRDRESPLHF. The CDR3 DNA reads TGTGCCAGCAGTCCTGATTTCCGGGACAGGGAATCACCCCTCCACTTT.

The genes are TRBV29-1 and TRBJ2-7; 8 bases are a match to TRBD1. The CDR3 covers 12 residues. Trimming removed 5 bases from V and 1 base from J; junction bases left unmatched: 1. Germline assignment: CDR1 SQVTM and CDR2 ANQGSEA. In nucleotides, the CDR3 is TGCAGCGTTCGACAGGGGTCCTACGAGCAGTACTTC. Protein sequence: CSVRQGSYEQYF.

The gene calls are TRBV6-5 and TRBJ1-5; 8 bases map to TRBD1. Per the germline V gene, CDR1 is MNHEY and CDR2 is SVGAGI. V shed 7 bases and J 6 bases; nucleotides not matched to a gene: 11. The CDR3 spans 15 residues. The CDR3 DNA is TGTGCCAGCAACAGCCCCGGGACAGGTCTTCAGCCCCAGCATTTT. Translation: CASNSPGTGLQPQHF.

The chain joins TRBV3-1 (or the pseudogene TRBV3-2) to TRBJ2-3; TRBD1 is a possible D gene (5 bases). CDR1 and CDR2 (germline): LGHDT, YNNKEL (reference sequence). The V end was cut by 2 bases, the J end by 5 bases, with 8 bases between. The length of the CDR3 is 13 residues. The CDR3 here is CASSQQGIDTQYF. The CDR3 DNA sequence: TGTGCCAGCAGCCAACAGGGTATAGATACGCAGTATTTT.

With regard to this clone: Germline is not matched at one junction end, which may reflect a read error. This chain's CDR3 is CASSISSPGELFF. As DNA, the CDR3 is TGTGCCAGCAGTATCAGTTCCCCCGGGGAGCTGTTTTTT. The gene calls are TRBV19 and TRBJ2-2; no definite D call. CDR3 length equals 13 residues. The germline CDR1 and CDR2 sequences are LNHDA and SQIVND (reference sequence).

The sample holds one count of this clone. The J gene is TRBJ2-3, the V gene TRBV19; 12 nucleotides line up with TRBD2. Trimming removed 4 bases from V and 5 bases from J; junction bases left unmatched: 1. This CDR3 region has 14 residues. The germline V gene encodes CDR1 LNHDA and CDR2 SQIVND (reference sequence). The CDR3, as DNA: TGTGCCAGTAGTACGGGACTAGCGGGAGATACGCAGTATTTT. Translating it yields CASSTGLAGDTQYF.

This chain links TRBV3-1 (or the pseudogene TRBV3-2) with TRBJ2-5, with D possibly matching TRBD1 (6 bases). V lost 4 bases and J 2 bases, leaving 14 bases between the germline ends. The germline V gene encodes CDR1 LGHDT and CDR2 YNNKEL (reference sequence). This CDR3 is 15 amino acids long. CDR3 nucleotides: TGTGCCAGCAGCCTCCGGGACACACTTCAAGAGACCCAGTACTTC. This encodes CASSLRDTLQETQYF.

This clone appeared a few times. This CDR3 is also generated by other DNA sequences in the sample. V gene TRBV10-2 combines with J gene TRBJ1-1, with D hard to call. V was trimmed by 0 bases and J by 1 base, leaving 6 bases between them. The germline V gene has CDR1 WSHSY and CDR2 SAAADI. The CDR3 extends over 14 amino acids. The CDR3 nucleotides read TGCGCCAGCAGTGAGTCGCGGGGGAACACTGAAGCTTTCTTT. This encodes CASSESRGNTEAFF.

The chain is built from TRBV28 and TRBJ2-7, with 9 bases matching TRBD1. The CDR3 extends over 16 amino acids. The germline CDR1 and CDR2 sequences are MDHEN and SYDVKM. With 1 base clipped from V and 0 bases from J, the junction kept 4 bases outside the gene matches. Written as DNA, the CDR3 is TGTGCCAGCAGTTTATACGGACAGGGGAACTCCTACGAGCAGTACTTC. It yields the protein CASSLYGQGNSYEQYF.

J is TRBJ2-1 and V is TRBV18, with 7 positions matching TRBD1. V was pared by 2 bases and J by 0 bases, with 4 bases of the junction left unmatched. The CDR3 contains 16 residues. Germline loops: CDR1 KGHSH, CDR2 LQKENI. CDR3 bases: TGTGCCAGCTCACCAGGATGGGACAGCTCCTACAATGAGCAGTTCTTC. Its translation: CASSPGWDSSYNEQFF.

This chain joins TRBV2 and TRBJ2-1; D is possibly TRBD2 (5 bases). The V end was cut by 5 bases, the J end by 3 bases, with 8 bases between. The CDR3 length is 13 residues. In germline, CDR1 is SNHLY, CDR2 FYNNEI. The CDR3 loop reads CASSRTDYNEQFF. The CDR3 coding sequence is TGTGCCAGCAGTAGGACTGACTACAATGAGCAGTTCTTC.